The 7 T cell receptor beta chains listed next were all sequenced from one sample in a study of cytomegalovirus exposure and HLA in healthy donors. Amplification used 60 Vbeta primers and 13 Jbeta primers. Sequenced by immunoSEQ multiplex PCR; TCRdb stores in-frame clones only, minus some. The sample records 50,000 to 75,000 clones, 75% to 90% being singletons. The material sequenced was PBMCs. All receptors come from a woman aged 40 to 50 in good health and CMV-seronegative.

The chain carries TRBV2 and TRBJ2-1; 10 nucleotides align to TRBD2. The CDR3 spans 15 residues. Germline CDR1 SNHLY, CDR2 FYNNEI. Unmatched junction bases numbered 10, after V lost 8 bases and J lost 6 bases. CDR3 residues: CASRRGLATGNEQFF. The CDR3 DNA is TGTGCCAGCCGCCGGGGACTAGCGACGGGCAATGAGCAGTTCTTC.

The CDR3 nucleotides read TGTGCCAGCAGCTTAGTAGGGGAAGGGAATCAGCCCCAGCATTTT. As protein: CASSLVGEGNQPQHF. V usage is TRBV7-2 and J usage is TRBJ1-5; weak D call: TRBD1 (5 bases). The CDR3 spans 15 residues. Germline values: CDR1 SGHTA, CDR2 FQGNSA. The V and J ends lost 1 base and 4 bases respectively, with 11 bases between them.

This clone is a singleton in its sample. The rearrangement links TRBV6-5 to TRBJ2-7, with 9 bases identical to TRBD2. The CDR3 extends over 13 amino acids. V trimming: 7 bases; J trimming: 3 bases; junction bases outside the gene matches: 4. Germline V gene sequence: CDR1 MNHEY, CDR2 SVGAGI. CDR3 DNA sequence: TGTGCCAGCATGCGCGGGAGGGACTACGAGCAGTACTTC. Translated: CASMRGRDYEQYF.

This clone came up once. The chain has TRBV5-4 and TRBJ2-1, with 15 bases that match TRBD2. The CDR3 covers 18 residues. V shed 3 bases and J 2 bases; nucleotides not matched to a gene: 6. Germline CDR1 and CDR2: SGHNT and YYREEE (reference sequence). Here the CDR3 DNA reads TGTGCCAGCAGCTCCGGGACTAGCGGGAGGACCGCCTACAATGAGCAGTTCTTC. This encodes CASSSGTSGRTAYNEQFF.

The J gene is TRBJ2-3, the V gene TRBV15, with D tentatively TRBD1 (6 bases). The CDR3 spans 14 residues. V shed 0 bases and J shed 6 bases, with 10 bases lying between them. Germline-derived CDR1 and CDR2 are LNHNV and YYDKDF (reference sequence). The CDR3 loop reads CATSREDRQDTQYF. CDR3 DNA: TGTGCCACCAGCAGAGAAGACAGGCAGGATACGCAGTATTTT.

This clone has a handful of counts. The genes are TRBV10-3 and TRBJ2-7; unclear D gene. The CDR3 totals 13 residues. CDR1 is ENHRY and CDR2 is SYGVKD in the germline V gene. The CDR3 reads CFFKQKAAYEQYF. The CDR3 region has the DNA TGTTTTTTCAAGCAGAAGGCGGCATACGAGCAGTACTTC.

This clone was recorded a few times. The rearrangement uses TRBV5-4 and TRBJ2-7, with D perhaps matching TRBD1 (6 bases). CDR1 and CDR2 (germline): SGHNT, YYREEE (reference sequence). V lost 3 bases to trimming and J lost 6 bases, with 19 bases between them. The CDR3 is 15 amino acids. The CDR3 DNA follows: TGTGCCAGCAGCTCGATCGGCAGGGGTTTTGGCGAGCAGTACTTC. Its translation is CASSSIGRGFGEQYF.